One and the same sample provided the 23 T cell receptor beta chains below, sequenced in a study of human T cells and chemical hapten exposure. MiXCR, run by TCRdb on the RACE reads, gives a single entry per CDR3 protein. The sample contains some 83,000 distinct CDR3 sequences, around 11% of which appear only once. Time point defined: patch test 1, 2 weeks after DPC sensitization. Treatment described: therapeutic diphenylcyclopropenone sensitization with weekly scalp DPC. The source was whole blood, collected in connection with sensitization to the hapten diphenylcyclopropenone (DPC). The receptors shown here come from a woman aged 50 to 60 with alopecia areata. Some clones in this sample may be carry-over from other donors' samples.

The chain employs TRBV6-5 and TRBJ1-1; possibly TRBD1 for D (6 bases). CDR3 length equals 12 residues. Germline assignment: CDR1 MNHEY and CDR2 SVGAGI. Trimming took 4 bases from V and 11 from J, leaving 14 bases between them. CDR3 DNA sequence: TGTGCCAGCAGTTCTACGGGGGCTCGGGCTTTCTTT. Translated: CASSSTGARAFF.

Only a few counts were recorded for this clonotype. The chain has TRBV6-2 or TRBV6-3 and TRBJ2-4, with no clear D. The germline V gene has CDR1 MNHEY and CDR2 SVGEGT. The V gene lost 6 bases and the J gene lost 3 bases, with 12 bases spanning the gap. This CDR3 comprises 14 residues. The CDR3 sequence is CASRSFVGKNIQYF. DNA of the CDR3: TGTGCCAGCAGAAGTTTTGTGGGCAAAAACATTCAGTACTTC.

The V and J genes are TRBV20-1 and TRBJ1-5; no definite D call. There are 15 residues in the CDR3. The V gene's germline CDR1 is DFQATT and CDR2 SNEGSKA (reference sequence). The ends were cut back, 0 bases at V and 0 bases at J, with 9 bases in the middle. The DNA for the CDR3 is TGCAGTGCTAGAGATCGGCACGTTAGCAATCAGCCCCAGCATTTT. It yields the protein CSARDRHVSNQPQHF.

This clonotype has ten or more counts. The chain joins TRBV5-1 to TRBJ2-3; D is ambiguous. CDR3 length: 14 amino acids. With 0 bases removed from V and 0 bases from J, the gap between germline ends came to 5 bases. Per the germline V gene, CDR1 is SGHRS and CDR2 is YFSETQ. In DNA, the CDR3 is TGCGCCAGCAGCTTGGTTGAGAGCACAGATACGCAGTATTTT. The encoded protein is CASSLVESTDTQYF.

This clonotype was observed many times. V usage is TRBV12-3 or TRBV12-4 and J usage is TRBJ2-5; D is unclear. Trimming pared 3 bases from V and 5 bases from J, leaving 10 bases between. The CDR3 totals 13 residues. The CDR3 reads CASSFWGTETQYF. The CDR3 nucleotides are TGTGCCAGCAGTTTCTGGGGAACCGAGACCCAGTACTTC.

This clonotype was seen many times. The V and J genes are TRBV20-1 and TRBJ1-2, with 9 bases matching TRBD1. J gave up 2 bases and V 6 bases, and 7 bases lay outside the gene matches. The CDR3 is 14 amino acids. CDR1 DFQATT and CDR2 SNEGSKA come from the germline V gene (reference sequence). In nucleotides, the CDR3 is TGCAGTGCGCCGAGGACAGGGGTAAACTATGGCTACACCTTC. Residues: CSAPRTGVNYGYTF.

This chain joins TRBV10-3 and TRBJ1-5; D unclear. Trimming stripped 0 bases from V and 5 bases from J, with 5 bases between. CDR3 length equals 13 residues. Germline CDR1 and CDR2: ENHRY and SYGVKD. The CDR3 nucleotides read TGTGCCATCAGTGAGTCTGAAGATCAGCCCCAGCATTTT. Translation gives CAISESEDQPQHF.

In its sample, this clonotype was seen many times. The CDR3 sequence: CASSLRQNSPLHF. In nucleotides, the CDR3 is TGTGCCAGCAGCCTTCGACAGAACTCACCCCTCCACTTT. The chain recombines TRBV3-1 with TRBJ1-6; D is possibly TRBD1 (5 bases). Trimming shortened V by 4 bases and J by 10 bases, and 11 bases separated the two germline ends. There are 13 residues in the CDR3. Germline CDR1 is LGHDT and CDR2 is YNNKEL (reference sequence).

This clonotype was counted many times. V and J are TRBV28 and TRBJ1-5; perhaps TRBD1 as D (5 bases). Per germline, CDR1 MDHEN and CDR2 SYDVKM. Trimming removed 5 bases from V and 0 bases from J, with 8 bases in between. The CDR3 runs to 14 residues. The CDR3 region is CASSPGGSNQPQHF. In DNA form, the CDR3 reads TGTGCCAGCAGTCCGGGGGGTAGCAATCAGCCCCAGCATTTT.

CDR3 protein: CASSLVAGGPTEQFF. The DNA for the CDR3 is TGCGCCAGCAGCTTGGTAGCGGGGGGCCCGACTGAGCAGTTCTTC. The V and J genes are TRBV5-1 and TRBJ2-1; 10 bases are a match to TRBD2. Per germline, CDR1 SGHRS and CDR2 YFSETQ. This CDR3 region has 15 residues. Unmatched junction bases numbered 6, after V lost 0 bases and J lost 9 bases.

This clonotype occurred many times. The chain joins TRBV29-1 to TRBJ1-4; the D is unclear. The CDR3 has 15 residues. The germline V gene encodes CDR1 SQVTM and CDR2 ANQGSEA. Trimming shortened V by 6 bases and J by 8 bases, and 22 bases separated the two germline ends. CDR3 residues: CSVLSPYLREEKLFF. CDR3 DNA sequence: TGCAGCGTCCTCAGCCCTTACCTAAGGGAGGAAAAACTGTTTTTT. Full variable domain (missing parts from reference TRBV29-1 and TRBJ1-4): SAVISQKPSRDICQRGTSLTIQCQVDSQVTMMFWYRQQPGQSLTLIATANQGSEATYESGFVIDKFPISRPNLTFSTLTVSNMSPEDSSIYLCSVLSPYLREEKLFFGSGTQLSVL.

There are many counts of this clonotype. The V and J genes are TRBV20-1 and TRBJ2-5, with D hard to call. The CDR3 consists of 14 residues. Deletions cut 0 bases from V and 1 base from J, with 9 bases between. CDR1 and CDR2 from the germline V gene are DFQATT and SNEGSKA (reference sequence). CDR3 sequence reads: CSARDRFGQETQYF. In nucleotides, the CDR3 is TGCAGTGCTAGAGATCGGTTTGGCCAAGAGACCCAGTACTTC.

This clonotype was detected many times. This rearrangement joins TRBV5-1 to TRBJ2-5; D uncertain. Trimming removed 2 bases at V and 5 bases at J, with 7 bases between. CDR3 size: 12 residues. Germline CDR1 is SGHRS and CDR2 is YFSETQ. CDR3 coding DNA: TGCGCCAGCAGCTTTTCAGAGGAGACCCAGTACTTC. It translates to CASSFSEETQYF.

The J gene is TRBJ2-7, the V gene TRBV20-1; 11 positions agree with TRBD2. The CDR3 has 13 residues. Germline CDR1 is DFQATT and CDR2 is SNEGSKA (reference sequence). The DNA of the CDR3 is TGCAGCATGCAACTAGCGGGAGTAGGGGAGCAGTACTTC. Translated: CSMQLAGVGEQYF.

This clonotype was counted ten times or more. The rearrangement uses TRBV28 and TRBJ1-5, with D unclear. The V and J ends lost 5 bases and 2 bases respectively, with 13 bases between them. CDR3 length equals 15 residues. CDR1 and CDR2 (germline): MDHEN, SYDVKM. In nucleotides, the CDR3 is TGTGCCAGCAGTATAGCAGGTTCGGGCAATCAGCCCCAGCATTTT. It is translated as CASSIAGSGNQPQHF.

V gene TRBV12-3 or TRBV12-4 combines with J gene TRBJ2-7; weak D call: TRBD1 (6 bases). V gave up 5 bases and J gave up 2 bases, with 16 bases separating them. The CDR3 consists of 15 residues. CDR3 residues: CASSPRGVVAYEQYF. The CDR3 DNA follows: TGTGCCAGCAGTCCCAGGGGAGTCGTGGCCTACGAGCAGTACTTC.

This clonotype showed up just a few times. The chain links TRBV2 to TRBJ2-3; either TRBD1 or TRBD2 may fit D (6 bases each). Trimming pared 7 bases from V and 1 base from J, leaving 12 bases between. CDR3 length equals 14 residues. Germline CDR1 is SNHLY and CDR2 is FYNNEI. In nucleotides, the CDR3 is TGTGCCAGCAAAGTGGGGGGCCGCACAGATACGCAGTATTTT. It codes for CASKVGGRTDTQYF.

This clonotype appeared a few times. The rearrangement uses TRBV29-1 and TRBJ2-3; tentative D call: TRBD2 (5 bases). V was pared by 4 bases and J by 2 bases, with 13 bases between. In germline, CDR1 is SQVTM, CDR2 ANQGSEA. This CDR3 has 14 amino acids. The CDR3 region is CSVVPSGPTDTQYF. CDR3 sequence (DNA): TGCAGCGTTGTGCCGAGCGGTCCCACAGATACGCAGTATTTT.

This clonotype appeared many times. This chain connects TRBV6-5 to TRBJ1-2; D is ambiguous. CDR1 and CDR2 (germline): MNHEY, SVGAGI. The CDR3 loop spans 15 amino acids. V was shortened by 7 bases and J by 5 bases, with 20 bases between the two germline ends. In nucleotides, the CDR3 is TGTGCCAGCACCCCCGGGAGCGGTCGAATTTATGGCTACACCTTC. As protein: CASTPGSGRIYGYTF.

The chain carries TRBV7-2 and TRBJ2-1; D uncertain. Trimming took 4 bases from V and 5 from J, leaving 9 bases between them. The germline V gene has CDR1 SGHTA and CDR2 FQGNSA. The CDR3 totals 13 residues. The CDR3 here is CASSSYLNNEQFF. For the CDR3, the DNA is TGTGCCAGCAGCTCGTACCTAAACAATGAGCAGTTCTTC.

This chain connects TRBV20-1 to TRBJ2-1; tentatively, D is TRBD1 or TRBD2 (5 bases each). The CDR3 has 13 residues. CDR1 and CDR2 (germline): DFQATT, SNEGSKA (reference sequence). V lost 0 bases to trimming and J lost 6 bases, with 9 bases between them. The CDR3 loop is CSARDGDLNEQFF. The CDR3 region has the DNA TGCAGTGCTAGAGACGGGGACCTCAATGAGCAGTTCTTC.

The rearrangement links TRBV25-1 to TRBJ1-4; D remains ambiguous. The V gene lost 5 bases and the J gene lost 7 bases, with 14 bases spanning the gap. The CDR3 totals 14 residues. Per germline, CDR1 MGHDK and CDR2 SYGVNS. The CDR3 DNA sequence: TGTGCCAGCAGTCCCGCTACTGCGGGTGAAAAACTGTTTTTT. It specifies CASSPATAGEKLFF.

This clonotype was counted between two and nine times. The chain employs TRBV12-3 or TRBV12-4 and TRBJ2-7; 10 bases map to TRBD1. Unmatched junction bases numbered 2, after V lost 3 bases and J lost 6 bases. The CDR3 extends over 13 amino acids. For the CDR3, the DNA is TGTGCCAGCAGTTTCGGGACAGGGGCCGAGCAGTACTTC. Its protein product is CASSFGTGAEQYF.